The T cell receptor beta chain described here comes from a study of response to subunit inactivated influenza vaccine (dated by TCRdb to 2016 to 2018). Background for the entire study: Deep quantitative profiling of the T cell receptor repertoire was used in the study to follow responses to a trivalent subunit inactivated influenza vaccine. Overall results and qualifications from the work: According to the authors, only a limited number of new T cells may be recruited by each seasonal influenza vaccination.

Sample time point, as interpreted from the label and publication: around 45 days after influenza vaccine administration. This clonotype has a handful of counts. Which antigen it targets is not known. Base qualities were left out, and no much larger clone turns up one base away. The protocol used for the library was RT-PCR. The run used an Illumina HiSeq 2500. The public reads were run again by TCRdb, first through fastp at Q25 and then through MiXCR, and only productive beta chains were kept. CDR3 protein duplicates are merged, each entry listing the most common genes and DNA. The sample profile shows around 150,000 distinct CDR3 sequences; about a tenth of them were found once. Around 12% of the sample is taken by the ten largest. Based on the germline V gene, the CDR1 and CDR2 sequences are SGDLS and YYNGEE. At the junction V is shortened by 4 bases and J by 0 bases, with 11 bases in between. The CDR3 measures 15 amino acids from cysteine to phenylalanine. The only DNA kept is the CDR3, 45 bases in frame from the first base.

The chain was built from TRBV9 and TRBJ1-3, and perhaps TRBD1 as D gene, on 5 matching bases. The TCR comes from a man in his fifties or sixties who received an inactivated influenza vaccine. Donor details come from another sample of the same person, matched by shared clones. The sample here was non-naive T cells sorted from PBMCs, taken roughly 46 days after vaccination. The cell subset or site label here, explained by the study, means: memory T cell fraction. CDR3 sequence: CASSPSDTSGNTIYF. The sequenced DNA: TGTGCCAGCAGCCCGTCGGACACCTCTGGAAACACCATATATTTT.